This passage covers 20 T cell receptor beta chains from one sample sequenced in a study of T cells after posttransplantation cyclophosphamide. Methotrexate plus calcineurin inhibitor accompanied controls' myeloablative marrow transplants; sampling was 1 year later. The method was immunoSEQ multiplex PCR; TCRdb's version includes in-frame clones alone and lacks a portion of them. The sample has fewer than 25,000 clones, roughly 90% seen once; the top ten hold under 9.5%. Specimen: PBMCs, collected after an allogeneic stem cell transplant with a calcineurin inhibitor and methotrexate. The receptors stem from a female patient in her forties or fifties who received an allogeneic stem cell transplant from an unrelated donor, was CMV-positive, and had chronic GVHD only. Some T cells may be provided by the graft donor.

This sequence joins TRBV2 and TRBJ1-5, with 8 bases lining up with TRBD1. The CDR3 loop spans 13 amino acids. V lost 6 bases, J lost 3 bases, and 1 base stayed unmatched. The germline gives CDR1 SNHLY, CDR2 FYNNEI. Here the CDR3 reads CASRDRDNQPQHF. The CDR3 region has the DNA TGTGCCAGCAGGGACAGGGACAATCAGCCCCAGCATTTT.

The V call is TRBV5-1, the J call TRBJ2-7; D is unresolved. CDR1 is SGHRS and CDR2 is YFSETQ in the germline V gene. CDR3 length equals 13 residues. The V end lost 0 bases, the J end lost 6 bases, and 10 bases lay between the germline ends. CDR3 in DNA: TGCGCCAGCAGCTTGGGGCGACTCTCCGAGCAGTACTTC. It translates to CASSLGRLSEQYF.

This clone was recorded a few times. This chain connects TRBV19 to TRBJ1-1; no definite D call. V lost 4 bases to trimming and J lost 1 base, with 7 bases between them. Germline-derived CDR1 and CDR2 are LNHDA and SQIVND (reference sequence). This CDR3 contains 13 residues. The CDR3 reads CASSTGWNTEAFF. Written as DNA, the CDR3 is TGTGCCAGTAGTACGGGATGGAACACTGAAGCTTTCTTT.

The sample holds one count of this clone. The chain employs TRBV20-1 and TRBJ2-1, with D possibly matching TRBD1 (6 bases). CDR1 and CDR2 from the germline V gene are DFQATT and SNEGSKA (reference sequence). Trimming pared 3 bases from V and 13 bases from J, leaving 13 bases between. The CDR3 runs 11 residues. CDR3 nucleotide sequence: TGCAGTGCTAGGATGGACAGATTACAGTTCTTC. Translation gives CSARMDRLQFF.

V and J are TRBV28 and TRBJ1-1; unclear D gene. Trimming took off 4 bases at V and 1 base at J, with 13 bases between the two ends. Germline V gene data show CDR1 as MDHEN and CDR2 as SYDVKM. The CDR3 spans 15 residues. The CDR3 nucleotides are TGTGCCAGCAGTTCATCGGCGGGGAAGAACACTGAAGCTTTCTTT. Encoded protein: CASSSSAGKNTEAFF.

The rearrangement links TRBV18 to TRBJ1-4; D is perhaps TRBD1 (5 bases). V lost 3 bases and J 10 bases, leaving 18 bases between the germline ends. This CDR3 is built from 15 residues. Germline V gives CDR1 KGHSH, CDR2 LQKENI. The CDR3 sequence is CASSPLQDADGKLFF. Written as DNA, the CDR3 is TGTGCCAGCTCACCCCTACAGGACGCCGATGGAAAACTGTTTTTT.

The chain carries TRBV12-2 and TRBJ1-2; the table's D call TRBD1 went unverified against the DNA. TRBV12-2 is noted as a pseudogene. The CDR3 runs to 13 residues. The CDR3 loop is CASRADRIYGYTF. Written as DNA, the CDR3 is TGTGCAAGTCGCGCGGACAGGATCTATGGCTACACCTTC.

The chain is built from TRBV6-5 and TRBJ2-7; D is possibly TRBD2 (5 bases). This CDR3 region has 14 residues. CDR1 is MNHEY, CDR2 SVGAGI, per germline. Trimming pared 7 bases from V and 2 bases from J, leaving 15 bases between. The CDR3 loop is CASTVKVGAYEQYF. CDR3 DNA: TGTGCCAGCACCGTCAAGGTGGGAGCCTACGAGCAGTACTTC.

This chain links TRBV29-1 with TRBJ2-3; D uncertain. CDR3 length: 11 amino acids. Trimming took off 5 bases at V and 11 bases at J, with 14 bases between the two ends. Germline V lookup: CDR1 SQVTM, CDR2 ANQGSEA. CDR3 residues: CSVSEARVQYF. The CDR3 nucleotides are TGCAGCGTTTCAGAGGCTCGGGTGCAGTATTTT.

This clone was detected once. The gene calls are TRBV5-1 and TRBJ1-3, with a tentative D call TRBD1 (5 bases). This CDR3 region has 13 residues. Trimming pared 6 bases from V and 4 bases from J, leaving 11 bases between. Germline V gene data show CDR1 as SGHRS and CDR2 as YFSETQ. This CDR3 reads CASKAPGGNTIYF. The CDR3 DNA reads TGCGCCAGCAAGGCGCCAGGGGGAAACACCATATATTTT.

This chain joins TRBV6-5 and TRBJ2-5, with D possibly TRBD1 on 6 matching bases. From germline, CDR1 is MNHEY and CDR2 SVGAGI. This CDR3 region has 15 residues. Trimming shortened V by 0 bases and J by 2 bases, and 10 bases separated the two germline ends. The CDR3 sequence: CASSYSGTTQETQYF. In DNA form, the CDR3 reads TGTGCCAGCAGTTACTCAGGGACAACTCAAGAGACCCAGTACTTC.

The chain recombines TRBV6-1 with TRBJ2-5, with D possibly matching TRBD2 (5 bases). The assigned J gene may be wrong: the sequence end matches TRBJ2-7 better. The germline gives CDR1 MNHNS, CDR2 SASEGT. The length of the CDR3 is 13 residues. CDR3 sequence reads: CASSEERVGEQYF. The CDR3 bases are TGTGCCAGCAGTGAAGAGAGGGTTGGCGAGCAGTACTTC.

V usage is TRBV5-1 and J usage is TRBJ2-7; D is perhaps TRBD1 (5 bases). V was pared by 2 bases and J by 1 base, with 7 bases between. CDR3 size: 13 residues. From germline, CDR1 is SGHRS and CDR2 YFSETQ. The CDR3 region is CASSFRVSYEQYF. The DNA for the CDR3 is TGCGCCAGCAGCTTCAGGGTATCCTACGAGCAGTACTTC.

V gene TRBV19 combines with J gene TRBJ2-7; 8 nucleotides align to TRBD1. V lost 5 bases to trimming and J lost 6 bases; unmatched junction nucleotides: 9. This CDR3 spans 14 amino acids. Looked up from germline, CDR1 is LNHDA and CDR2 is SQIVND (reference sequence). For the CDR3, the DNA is TGTGCCAGTAGTCCAAGACAGGGGACGGCCGAGCAGTACTTC. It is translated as CASSPRQGTAEQYF.

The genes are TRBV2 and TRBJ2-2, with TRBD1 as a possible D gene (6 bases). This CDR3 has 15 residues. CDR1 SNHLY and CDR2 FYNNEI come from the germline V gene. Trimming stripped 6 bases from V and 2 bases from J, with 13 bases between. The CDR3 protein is CASRIQGFNTGELFF. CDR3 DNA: TGTGCCAGCAGAATACAGGGTTTTAACACCGGGGAGCTGTTTTTT.

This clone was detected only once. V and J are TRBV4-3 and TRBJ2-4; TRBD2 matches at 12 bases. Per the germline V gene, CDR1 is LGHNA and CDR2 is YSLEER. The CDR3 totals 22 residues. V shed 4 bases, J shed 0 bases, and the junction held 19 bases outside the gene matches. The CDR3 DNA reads TGCGCCAGCAGCCTGGGACAGGGCGTAGGACTAGCGGGATCCCTAGCCAAAAACATTCAGTACTTC. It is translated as CASSLGQGVGLAGSLAKNIQYF.

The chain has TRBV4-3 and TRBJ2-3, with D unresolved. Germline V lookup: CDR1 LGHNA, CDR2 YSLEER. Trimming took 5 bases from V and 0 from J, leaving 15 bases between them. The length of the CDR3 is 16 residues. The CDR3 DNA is TGCGCCAGCAGCGAAAGACTGGCAACTAGCACAGATACGCAGTATTTT. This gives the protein CASSERLATSTDTQYF.

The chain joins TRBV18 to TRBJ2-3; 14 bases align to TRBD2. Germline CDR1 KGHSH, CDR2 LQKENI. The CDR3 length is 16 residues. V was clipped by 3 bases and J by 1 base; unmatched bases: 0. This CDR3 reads CASSPGLAGGTDTQYF. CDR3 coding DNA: TGTGCCAGCTCACCGGGACTAGCGGGAGGCACAGATACGCAGTATTTT.

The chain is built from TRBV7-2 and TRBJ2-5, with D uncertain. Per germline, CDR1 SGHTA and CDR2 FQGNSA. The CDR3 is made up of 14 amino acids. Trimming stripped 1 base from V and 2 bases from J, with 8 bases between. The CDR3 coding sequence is TGTGCCAGCAGCTTAGAGCCGCTACAAGAGACCCAGTACTTC. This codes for CASSLEPLQETQYF.

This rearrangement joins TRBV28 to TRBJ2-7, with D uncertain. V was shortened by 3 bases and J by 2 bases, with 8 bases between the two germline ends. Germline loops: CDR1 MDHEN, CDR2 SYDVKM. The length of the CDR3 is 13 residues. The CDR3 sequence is CASSFFGPYEQYF. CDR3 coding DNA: TGTGCCAGCAGTTTCTTTGGGCCCTACGAGCAGTACTTC.